The rows below give T cell receptor beta chains drawn from one sample of a study of identifying expanded T cells in peripheral blood. TCRdb's table, derived via immunoSEQ multiplex PCR, lists solely in-frame clones and lacks some. The sample holds around 85,000 clones; more than 75% are singletons and the top ten take roughly 19%. The specimen was blood. These receptors all come from a person between 18 and 75 years old in good health. Both conserved end residues are part of each CDR3. A D gene is named only where the DNA matches it firmly. Not every row has a clone size; where given, it reads once, few, many or a size class.

j_gene,abundance,d_gene,v_gene,CDR3nt,CDR3aa
TRBJ1-1,-,-,TRBV4-3,TGCGCCAGCAGCCAAAACAGTGGAGGGGGGGGCACTGAAGCTTTCTTT,CASSQNSGGGGTEAFF
TRBJ2-7,-,-,TRBV12-1,TGTGCCAGCAACGGGGGACGAAATAATGGGCAGTACTTC,CASNGGRNNGQYF
TRBJ1-1,few,-,TRBV10-1,TGCGCCAGCCAACCGGGACACTCGAGGGGTAACACTGAAGCTTTCTTT,CASQPGHSRGNTEAFF
TRBJ1-1,-,-,TRBV28,TGTGCCAGCGCCGGGGTCTCCTACACTGAAGCTTTCTTT,CASAGVSYTEAFF
TRBJ2-7,-,TRBD2,TRBV2,TGTGCCAGCAGGTACACTAGCGGGGGGTACTACGAGCAGTACTTC,CASRYTSGGYYEQYF
TRBJ1-4,-,TRBD1,TRBV7-6,TGTGCCAGCAGCTTAGGTCCGGGACAGGGTAAAAGCGAAAAACTGTTTTTT,CASSLGPGQGKSEKLFF
TRBJ1-2,-,-,TRBV21-1,TGTGCCAGCAGCAAAGAGGGAGCAGGGGGCCTAGTTACCTTC,CASSKEGAGGLVTF
TRBJ2-3,-,-,TRBV6-5,TGTGCCAGCAGCCTATATGGGGCCACCACAGATACGCAGTATTTT,CASSLYGATTDTQYF
TRBJ2-7,-,TRBD1,TRBV12-5,TGTGCTAGTGGTTCAAAACAGGGGGCAGGGGAGCAGTACTTC,CASGSKQGAGEQYF
TRBJ2-5,-,-,TRBV4-3,TGCGCCAGCAGCCAAATTGTGGCAGAGACCCAGTACTTC,CASSQIVAETQYF
TRBJ2-5,-,-,TRBV6-5,TGTGCCAGCAGTTACTACGACCAAGAGACCCAGTACTTC,CASSYYDQETQYF
TRBJ1-2,-,-,TRBV6-5,TGTGCCAGCACCCCCCTGACGTGGGGTAACTATGGCTACACCTTC,CASTPLTWGNYGYTF
TRBJ1-2,-,-,TRBV7-9,TGTGCCAGCAGCTTACGACACGGGGATGGCTACACCTTC,CASSLRHGDGYTF
TRBJ1-1,few,TRBD1,TRBV10-3,TGTGCCACCATACCGACAGGGGGCCGGAACACTGAAGCTTTCTTT,CATIPTGGRNTEAFF
TRBJ2-7,once,-,TRBV4-2,TGTGCCAGCAGCCAAGTCTCCGTCTACCAGAAGAGCTCCTACGAGCAGTACTTC,CASSQVSVYQKSSYEQYF
TRBJ2-2,few,TRBD1,TRBV27,TGTGCCAGCAGAGGGACCGGGACAGCATTCACCGGGGAGCTGTTTTTT,CASRGTGTAFTGELFF
TRBJ1-6,-,-,TRBV10-2,TGCGCCAGCAGGAGGGGGGGGGAAAATTCACCCCTCCACTTT,CASRRGGENSPLHF
TRBJ1-2,-,TRBD1,TRBV28,TGTGCCAGCAGTCTTCAAGGGGGCTTAGGCTACACCTTC,CASSLQGGLGYTF
TRBJ2-5,-,-,TRBV4-3,TGCGCCAGCAGCCCGGACACTCGGGTTGGGGGGCAAGAGACCCAGTACTTC,CASSPDTRVGGQETQYF